The clone carrying this TCR beta chain has a handful of counts. The data derive from a study of cytomegalovirus exposure and HLA in healthy donors. With 3 bases clipped from V and 8 bases from J, the junction kept 9 bases outside the gene matches. The CDR3 covers 15 residues. Germline CDR1 and CDR2: SEHNR and FQNEAQ (reference sequence). Researchers ran the PCR with 60 Vbeta and 13 Jbeta primers. Using immunoSEQ multiplex PCR, the repertoire was profiled, and TCRdb retains in-frame clones only, with some absent. The data contain 65,000 to 85,000 clones, 60% to 80% of them singletons. The sequenced sample consisted of PBMCs. This TCR was sampled from a woman in her thirties or forties in good health and CMV-seropositive. V and J are TRBV7-9 and TRBJ1-4; 7 positions agree with TRBD1. CDR3 in DNA: TGTGCCAGCAGCTTGTCAGGGGGAGTTGGGGAAAAACTGTTTTTT. This codes for CASSLSGGVGEKLFF.